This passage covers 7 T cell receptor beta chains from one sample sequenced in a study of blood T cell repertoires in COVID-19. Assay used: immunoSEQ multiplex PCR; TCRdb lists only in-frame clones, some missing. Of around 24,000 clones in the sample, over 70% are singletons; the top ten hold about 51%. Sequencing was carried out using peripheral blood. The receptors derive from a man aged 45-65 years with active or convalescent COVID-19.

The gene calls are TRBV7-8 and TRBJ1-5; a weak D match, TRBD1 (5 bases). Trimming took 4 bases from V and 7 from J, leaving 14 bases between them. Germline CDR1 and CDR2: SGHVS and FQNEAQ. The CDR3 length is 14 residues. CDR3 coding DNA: TGTGCCAGCAGCTGGGCCAGGGCGGGACAGCCCCAGCATTTT. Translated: CASSWARAGQPQHF.

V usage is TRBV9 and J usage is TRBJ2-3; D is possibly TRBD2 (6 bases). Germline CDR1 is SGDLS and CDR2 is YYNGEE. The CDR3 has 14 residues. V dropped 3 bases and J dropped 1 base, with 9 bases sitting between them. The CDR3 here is CASSGPGGTDTQYF. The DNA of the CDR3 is TGTGCCAGCAGCGGTCCGGGAGGCACAGATACGCAGTATTTT.

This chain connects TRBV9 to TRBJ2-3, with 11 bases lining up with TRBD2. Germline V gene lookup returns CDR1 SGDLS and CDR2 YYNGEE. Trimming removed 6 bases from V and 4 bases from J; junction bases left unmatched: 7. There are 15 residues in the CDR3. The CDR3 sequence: CASTNSGRASDTQYF. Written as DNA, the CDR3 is TGTGCCAGCACCAATAGCGGGAGGGCCTCAGATACGCAGTATTTT.

This chain's CDR3 is CAISLAGTGSTGELFF. In nucleotides, the CDR3 is TGTGCCATCAGTTTAGCCGGGACAGGGTCAACCGGGGAGCTGTTTTTT. This sequence joins TRBV10-3 and TRBJ2-2, with 9 nucleotides matching TRBD1. The CDR3 has 16 residues. Germline CDR1 is ENHRY and CDR2 is SYGVKD. V lost 5 bases to trimming and J lost 5 bases; unmatched junction nucleotides: 9.

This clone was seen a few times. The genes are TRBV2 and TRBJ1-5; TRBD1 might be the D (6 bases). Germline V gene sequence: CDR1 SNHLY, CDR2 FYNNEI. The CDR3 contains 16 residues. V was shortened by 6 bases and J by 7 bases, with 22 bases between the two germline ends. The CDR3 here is CASRETGTNTRQPQHF. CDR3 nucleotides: TGTGCCAGCAGAGAAACCGGGACAAATACAAGGCAGCCCCAGCATTTT.

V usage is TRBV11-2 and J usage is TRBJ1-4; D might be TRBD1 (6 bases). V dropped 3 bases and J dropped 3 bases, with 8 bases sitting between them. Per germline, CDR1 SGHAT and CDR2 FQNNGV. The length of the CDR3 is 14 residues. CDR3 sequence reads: CASSFGQPNEKLFF. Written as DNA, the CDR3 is TGTGCCAGCAGCTTTGGACAGCCTAATGAAAAACTGTTTTTT.

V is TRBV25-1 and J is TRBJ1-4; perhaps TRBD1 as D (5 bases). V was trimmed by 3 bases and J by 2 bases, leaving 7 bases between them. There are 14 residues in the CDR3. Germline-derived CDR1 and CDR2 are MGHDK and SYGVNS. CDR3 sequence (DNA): TGTGCCAGCAGTGACGGACATACTAATGAAAAACTGTTTTTT. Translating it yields CASSDGHTNEKLFF.